The rows below give T cell receptor beta chains drawn from one sample of a study of cytomegalovirus exposure and HLA in healthy donors. Sequencing was performed with immunoSEQ multiplex PCR; in TCRdb, only in-frame clones are kept and a portion is missing. The sample records a few hundred thousand clones, about 80% being singletons. Sample: PBMCs. These receptors were collected from a woman aged 55-69 years in good health and CMV-seropositive. The CDR3 runs from the conserved cysteine through the conserved F or W. Each record gives: J gene, D gene, clone size, V gene, CDR3 DNA, CDR3 protein. A D gene is named only where the DNA matches it firmly. For some rows the clone size is stated as once, few or many, or as a class when expanded; others skip it.

>TRBJ2-5|-|once|TRBV27
TGTGCCAGCAGTTTGGCAGGGGTCCAAGAGACCCAGTACTTC
CASSLAGVQETQYF
>TRBJ2-1|-|-|TRBV5-6
TGTGCCAGCAGCTTGTGGGATAGCGGAAGGGGGGGGTTCTTC
CASSLWDSGRGGFF
>TRBJ2-1|TRBD1|-|TRBV7-2
TGTGCCAGCAGCCGGGACAGGGCGATCAATGAGCAGTTCTTC
CASSRDRAINEQFF
>TRBJ1-6|-|-|TRBV7-8
TGTGCCAGCAGGACAGGAGTAAATTCACCCCTCCACTTT
CASRTGVNSPLHF
>TRBJ2-7|TRBD2|-|TRBV7-9
TGTGCCAGCAGCGGGGGACTAGCGGGTCGCTCCTACGAGCAGTACTTC
CASSGGLAGRSYEQYF
>TRBJ2-1|TRBD1|-|TRBV10-3
TGTGCCAACCGACAGGGTTTAACAAATGAGCAGTTCTTC
CANRQGLTNEQFF
>TRBJ1-2|TRBD1|-|TRBV5-1
TGCGCCAGCAGCTTCCAGGGGGACTATGGCTACACCTTC
CASSFQGDYGYTF
>TRBJ2-1|TRBD1|-|TRBV5-6
TGTGCCAGCAGCGTAGAAGGGGGCTACTACAATGAGCAGTTCTTC
CASSVEGGYYNEQFF
>TRBJ1-5|-|-|TRBV5-6
TGTGCCAGCAGCTTATGGCCGGGATCGTTAAAGGGCAATCAGCCCCAGCATTTT
CASSLWPGSLKGNQPQHF
>TRBJ2-2|-|-|TRBV5-1
TGCGCCAGCAGCCCTACCGACATAACGAACACCGGGGAGCTGTTTTTT
CASSPTDITNTGELFF
>TRBJ2-2|-|-|TRBV20-1
TGCAGTGCTAGACGGGCTGAGGGTGTGTTTTTT
CSARRAEGVFF
>TRBJ1-6|-|-|TRBV6-5
TGTGCCAGCAGTTACTGGGGGGACGGGGGGAATTCACCCCTCCACTTT
CASSYWGDGGNSPLHF
>TRBJ1-2|TRBD1|-|TRBV6-5
TGTGCCAGCAGAGTCGACAGGGGGCCTGTGGGCTACACCTTC
CASRVDRGPVGYTF
>TRBJ2-5|-|-|TRBV5-1
TGCGCCAGCAGCTTGGCAGGGGTGGAGGCCCAGTACTTC
CASSLAGVEAQYF
>TRBJ1-1|-|-|TRBV10-2
TGCGCCAGCAGTGACCCGACAACAGGGAGCACTGAAGCTTTCTTT
CASSDPTTGSTEAFF
>TRBJ1-1|-|few|TRBV7-8
TGTGCCAGCAGCTTAGTAGAGGGGAACACTGAAGCTTTCTTT
CASSLVEGNTEAFF
>TRBJ2-7|-|-|TRBV6-1
TGTGCCAGCAGTAACAGGGAAAGGGGATCCGAGCAGTACTTC
CASSNRERGSEQYF
>TRBJ2-7|TRBD2|-|TRBV6-1
TGTGCCAGCAGTCATAGCGGGGGGGGCTACGAGCAGTACTTC
CASSHSGGGYEQYF
>TRBJ1-1|-|few|TRBV6-4
TGTGCCAGCAGTAGCCTGGACACTGAAGCTTTCTTT
CASSSLDTEAFF
>TRBJ2-5|TRBD2|-|TRBV28
TGTGCCAGCGGAGCGGGGGGCGGGGGGCAAGAGACCCAGTACTTC
CASGAGGGGQETQYF